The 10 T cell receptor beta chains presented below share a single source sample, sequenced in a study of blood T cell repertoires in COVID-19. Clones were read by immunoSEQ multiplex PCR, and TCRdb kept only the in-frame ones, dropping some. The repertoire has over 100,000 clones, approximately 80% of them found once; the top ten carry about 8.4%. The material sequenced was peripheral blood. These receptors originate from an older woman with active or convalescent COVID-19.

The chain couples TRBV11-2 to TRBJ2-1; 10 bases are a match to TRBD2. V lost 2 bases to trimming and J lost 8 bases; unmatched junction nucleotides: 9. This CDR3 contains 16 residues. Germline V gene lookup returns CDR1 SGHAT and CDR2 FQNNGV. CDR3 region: CASSLRGASGRDEQFF. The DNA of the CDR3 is TGTGCCAGCAGCTTAAGAGGGGCTAGCGGGAGAGATGAGCAGTTCTTC.

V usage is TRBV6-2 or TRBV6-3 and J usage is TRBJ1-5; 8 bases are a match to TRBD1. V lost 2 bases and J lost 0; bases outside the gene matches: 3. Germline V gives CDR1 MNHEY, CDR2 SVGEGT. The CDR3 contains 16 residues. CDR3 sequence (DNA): TGTGCCAGCAGTTACGTACAGGGGGATAGCAATCAGCCCCAGCATTTT. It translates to CASSYVQGDSNQPQHF.

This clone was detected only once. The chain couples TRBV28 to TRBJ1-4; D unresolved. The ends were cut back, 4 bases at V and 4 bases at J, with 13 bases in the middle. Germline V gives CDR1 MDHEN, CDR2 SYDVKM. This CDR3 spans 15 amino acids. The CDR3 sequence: CASSSWRRDNEKLFF. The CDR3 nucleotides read TGTGCCAGCAGTTCCTGGAGGAGAGATAATGAAAAACTGTTTTTT.

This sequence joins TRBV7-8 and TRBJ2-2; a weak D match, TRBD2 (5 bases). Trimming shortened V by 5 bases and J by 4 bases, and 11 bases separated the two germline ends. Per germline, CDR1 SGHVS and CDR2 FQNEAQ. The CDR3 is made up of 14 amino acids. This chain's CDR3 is CASSPSGSTGELFF. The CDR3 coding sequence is TGTGCCAGCAGCCCTTCGGGAAGCACCGGGGAGCTGTTTTTT.

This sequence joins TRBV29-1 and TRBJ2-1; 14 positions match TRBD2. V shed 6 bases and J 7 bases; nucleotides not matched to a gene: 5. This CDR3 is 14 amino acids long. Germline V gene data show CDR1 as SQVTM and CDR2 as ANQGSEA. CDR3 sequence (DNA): TGCAGCGTCGGACTAGCGGGGGGTGTAAATGAGCAGTTCTTC. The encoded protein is CSVGLAGGVNEQFF.

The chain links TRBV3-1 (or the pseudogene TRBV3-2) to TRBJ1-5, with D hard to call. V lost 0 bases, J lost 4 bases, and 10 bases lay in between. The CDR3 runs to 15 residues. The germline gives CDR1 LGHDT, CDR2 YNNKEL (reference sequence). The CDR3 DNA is TGTGCCAGCAGCCAAGATACGATGCGGAATCAGCCCCAGCATTTT. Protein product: CASSQDTMRNQPQHF.

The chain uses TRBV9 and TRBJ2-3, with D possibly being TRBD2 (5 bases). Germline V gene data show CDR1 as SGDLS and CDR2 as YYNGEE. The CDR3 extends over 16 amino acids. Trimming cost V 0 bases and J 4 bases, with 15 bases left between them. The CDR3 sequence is CASSVGGDSISDTQYF. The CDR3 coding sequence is TGTGCCAGCAGCGTAGGGGGAGACTCTATTTCAGATACGCAGTATTTT.

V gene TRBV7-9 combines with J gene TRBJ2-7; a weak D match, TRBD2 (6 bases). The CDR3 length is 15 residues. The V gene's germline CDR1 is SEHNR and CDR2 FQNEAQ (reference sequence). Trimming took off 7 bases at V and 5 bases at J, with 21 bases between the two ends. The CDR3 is CASMIEGSGVDEQYF. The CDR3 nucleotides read TGTGCCAGCATGATAGAGGGGTCGGGAGTGGACGAGCAGTACTTC.

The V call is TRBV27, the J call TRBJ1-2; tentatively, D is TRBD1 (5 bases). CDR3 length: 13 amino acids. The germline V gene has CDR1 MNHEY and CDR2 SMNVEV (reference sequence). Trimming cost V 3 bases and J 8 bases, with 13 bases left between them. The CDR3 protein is CASSFTGDNGYTF. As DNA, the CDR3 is TGTGCCAGCAGTTTCACAGGAGACAACGGCTACACCTTC.

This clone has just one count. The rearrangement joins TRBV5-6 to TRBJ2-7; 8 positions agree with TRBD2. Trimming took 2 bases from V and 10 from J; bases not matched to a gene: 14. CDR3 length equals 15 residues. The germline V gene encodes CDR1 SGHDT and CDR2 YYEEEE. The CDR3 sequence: CASSFSIVKSGSQYF. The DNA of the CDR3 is TGTGCCAGCAGCTTTTCTATCGTTAAGAGCGGGAGCCAGTACTTC.